This T cell receptor (beta chain) was found in a study of TIL therapy for anti-PD-1-resistant metastatic lung cancer. The sample's time point: pre-treatment sample, taken before nivolumab and TIL therapy. This was the immunoSEQ v3 assay. Using immunoSEQ multiplex PCR, the repertoire was profiled, and TCRdb retains in-frame clones only, with some absent. Of under 70,000 clones in the sample, less than 75% were seen once. The germline V gene encodes CDR1 GTSNPN and CDR2 SVGIG (reference sequence). The CDR3 is 18 amino acids. The specimen was blood, collected at baseline. J is TRBJ2-5 and V is TRBV30; 11 nucleotides align to TRBD2. The J call is doubtful: the DNA matches TRBJ2-7 better. The clonotype originates from a person aged 30 to 80 with non-small cell lung cancer. As DNA, the CDR3 is TGTGCCTGGAGAGGAGGTAAAGTAGCGGGAGGGCTGCCCCGCGAGCAGTACTTC. As protein: CAWRGGKVAGGLPREQYF.